This TCR beta chain was sequenced in a study of patients and donors after allogeneic stem cell transplantation. Trimming shortened V by 1 base and J by 0 bases, and 16 bases separated the two germline ends. Germline V lookup: CDR1 DFQATT, CDR2 SNEGSKA (reference sequence). This CDR3 comprises 16 residues. TCRdb itself ran the RT-PCR reads through MiXCR, one entry per CDR3 protein. This repertoire shows about a million distinct CDR3 sequences, 18% found once; its top ten account for around 6%. The J gene is TRBJ2-7, the V gene TRBV20-1; tentative D call: TRBD1 (5 bases). Sequencing input: blood, either unsorted or a sorted T cell fraction (not recorded which). The origin of this receptor is a human donor who was either an allogeneic HSCT recipient or a stem cell or donor lymphocyte infusion donor (not recorded which). It is not recorded whose cells these are; they may come from a transplant donor. The CDR3 region is CSARVAGWTSSYEQYF. CDR3 DNA sequence: TGCAGTGCTAGAGTGGCAGGATGGACAAGCTCCTACGAGCAGTACTTC.